Following are 26 T cell receptor beta chains from one sample sequenced in a study of blood T cell repertoires in COVID-19. Generated by immunoSEQ multiplex PCR, the TCRdb table keeps only in-frame clones and is missing some. The table has about 210,000 clones, just over 85% seen once. Specimen: peripheral blood. These receptor sequences come from a man younger than 35 with active or convalescent COVID-19.

In its sample, this clone was seen once. This chain connects TRBV6-6 to TRBJ1-1; 9 bases map to TRBD1. V was pared by 5 bases and J by 0 bases, with 4 bases of the junction left unmatched. From germline, CDR1 is MNHNY and CDR2 SVGAGI (reference sequence). CDR3 length: 15 residues. The CDR3 DNA sequence: TGTGCCAGCAGTACAGGGGGCGGGATGAACACTGAAGCTTTCTTT. It specifies CASSTGGGMNTEAFF.

The V call is TRBV3-1 (or the pseudogene TRBV3-2), the J call TRBJ2-1; TRBD2 matches at 7 bases. Germline V gene lookup returns CDR1 LGHDT and CDR2 YNNKEL (reference sequence). The CDR3 consists of 17 residues. V dropped 0 bases and J dropped 2; count of bases not matched to a gene: 7. CDR3 loop: CASSQDLGLAAYNEQFF. The CDR3 DNA reads TGTGCCAGCAGCCAAGACTTAGGCCTAGCGGCCTACAATGAGCAGTTCTTC.

This rearrangement joins TRBV5-1 to TRBJ2-2, with TRBD1 as a possible D gene (6 bases). The CDR3 runs to 15 residues. Trimming removed 2 bases at V and 1 base at J, with 9 bases between. Germline values: CDR1 SGHRS, CDR2 YFSETQ. CDR3 sequence reads: CASSFPTGNTGELFF. As DNA, the CDR3 is TGCGCCAGCAGCTTTCCGACAGGGAACACCGGGGAGCTGTTTTTT.

The chain links TRBV19 to TRBJ2-3; D gene uncertain. This CDR3 comprises 16 residues. The germline gives CDR1 LNHDA, CDR2 SQIVND (reference sequence). V lost 0 bases, J lost 4 bases, and 14 bases lay in between. CDR3 in DNA: TGTGCCAGTAGTATAGAGCGATTCGGAGCTCCAGATACGCAGTATTTT. It codes for CASSIERFGAPDTQYF.

The chain combines TRBV18 with TRBJ2-1; 10 nucleotides agree with TRBD2. V shed 0 bases and J 6 bases; nucleotides not matched to a gene: 8. The CDR3 spans 17 residues. Germline loops: CDR1 KGHSH, CDR2 LQKENI. The CDR3 here is CASSPPVTSGILNEQFF. The DNA for the CDR3 is TGTGCCAGCTCACCACCGGTTACTAGCGGGATTCTCAATGAGCAGTTCTTC.

The V call is TRBV27, the J call TRBJ2-5; TRBD1 might be the D (6 bases). The germline V gene encodes CDR1 MNHEY and CDR2 SMNVEV (reference sequence). Trimming pared 5 bases from V and 1 base from J, leaving 14 bases between. The CDR3 spans 15 residues. This CDR3 is CASSHPGTSQETQYF. The CDR3 coding sequence is TGTGCCAGCAGTCACCCCGGGACATCCCAAGAGACCCAGTACTTC.

V is TRBV29-1 and J is TRBJ2-3; unclear D gene. The V gene lost 3 bases and the J gene lost 2 bases, with 6 bases spanning the gap. Germline values: CDR1 SQVTM, CDR2 ANQGSEA. This CDR3 has 12 amino acids. CDR3 region: CSVDPYTDTQYF. CDR3 DNA sequence: TGCAGCGTTGACCCCTACACAGATACGCAGTATTTT.

The chain couples TRBV7-2 to TRBJ1-1, with D possibly matching TRBD1 (6 bases). CDR3 size: 13 residues. Germline-derived CDR1 and CDR2 are SGHTA and FQGNSA. Between the trimmed V and J ends, which lost 5 bases and 1 base, there was a span of 8 bases. CDR3 in amino acids: CASSMTGNTEAFF. Here the CDR3 DNA reads TGTGCCAGCAGCATGACAGGGAACACTGAAGCTTTCTTT. The full variable domain, with the rest looked up from reference TRBV7-2 and TRBJ1-1, is GAGVSQSPSNKVTEKGKDVELRCDPISGHTALYWYRQSLGQGLEFLIYFQGNSAPDKSGLPSDRFSAERTGGSVSTLTIQRTQQEDSAVYLCASSMTGNTEAFFGQGTRLTVV.

The genes are TRBV6-1 and TRBJ2-7; 8 bases align to TRBD1. The CDR3 is 14 residues long. V trimming: 3 bases; J trimming: 2 bases; junction bases outside the gene matches: 3. Germline values: CDR1 MNHNS, CDR2 SASEGT. The CDR3 coding sequence is TGTGCCAGCAGTGAGGGACAGGCTACCTACGAGCAGTACTTC. It encodes CASSEGQATYEQYF.

The chain joins TRBV30 to TRBJ1-2, with D unclear. Trimming took off 3 bases at V and 6 bases at J, with 8 bases between the two ends. CDR3 length: 11 residues. Germline lookup yields CDR1 GTSNPN and CDR2 SVGIG (reference sequence). The CDR3 nucleotides are TGTGCCTGGAGGGAGCGTGATGGCTACACCTTC. It encodes CAWRERDGYTF. The variable domain in full, completed from reference TRBV30 and TRBJ1-2, reads SQTIHQWPATLVQPVGSPLSLECTVEGTSNPNLYWYRQAAGRGLQLLFYSVGIGQISSEVPQNLSASRPQDRQFILSSKKLLLSDSGFYLCAWRERDGYTFGSGTRLTVV.

The chain joins TRBV28 to TRBJ1-1, with 9 bases identical to TRBD1. From germline, CDR1 is MDHEN and CDR2 SYDVKM. J gave up 1 base and V 8 bases, and 17 bases lay outside the gene matches. The CDR3 is made up of 18 amino acids. This chain's CDR3 is CASLGTGPREAANTEAFF. CDR3 DNA sequence: TGTGCCAGCTTGGGGACAGGGCCGAGAGAGGCTGCGAACACTGAAGCTTTCTTT.

The chain couples TRBV28 to TRBJ2-3, with 9 positions matching TRBD1. V dropped 5 bases and J dropped 6; count of bases not matched to a gene: 15. Germline values: CDR1 MDHEN, CDR2 SYDVKM. The CDR3 spans 17 residues. CDR3 nucleotide sequence: TGTGCCAGCAGTGTAGGGGACAGGGCATATTATAGGGATACGCAGTATTTT. Protein: CASSVGDRAYYRDTQYF.

This chain connects TRBV3-1 (or the pseudogene TRBV3-2) to TRBJ1-1; D remains unclear. CDR3 size: 16 residues. CDR1 and CDR2 from the germline V gene are LGHDT and YNNKEL (reference sequence). Between the trimmed V and J ends, which lost 0 bases and 2 bases, there was a span of 13 bases. The CDR3 coding sequence is TGTGCCAGCAGCCAAGATATCACGGGGTTCAACACTGAAGCTTTCTTT. This encodes CASSQDITGFNTEAFF.

This chain connects TRBV5-1 to TRBJ1-6; 8 bases map to TRBD1. CDR3 length: 15 amino acids. Germline-derived CDR1 and CDR2 are SGHRS and YFSETQ. The V and J ends lost 6 bases and 8 bases, in that order; junction bases with no gene match: 10. CDR3 bases: TGCGCCAGCACCACTCAGGGGGCGGGCGATTCACCCCTCCACTTT. Its protein is CASTTQGAGDSPLHF. The whole variable domain, remainder taken from reference TRBV5-1 and TRBJ1-6, is KAGVTQTPRYLIKTRGQQVTLSCSPISGHRSVSWYQQTPGQGLQFLFEYFSETQRNKGNFPGRFSGRQFSNSRSEMNVSTLELGDSALYLCASTTQGAGDSPLHFGNGTRLTVT.

The chain recombines TRBV5-1 with TRBJ1-6, with D maybe TRBD1 (5 bases). Germline-derived CDR1 and CDR2 are SGHRS and YFSETQ. This CDR3 has 18 residues. V dropped 4 bases and J dropped 10 bases, with 27 bases sitting between them. The chain's CDR3 is CASSHQSGGAGFGSPLHF. In nucleotides, the CDR3 is TGCGCCAGCAGCCATCAGTCGGGGGGAGCAGGCTTTGGGTCACCCCTCCACTTT.

The J gene is TRBJ2-1, the V gene TRBV7-6, with D maybe TRBD1 (6 bases). This CDR3 contains 16 residues. V lost 0 bases and J 2 bases, leaving 11 bases between the germline ends. Germline-derived CDR1 and CDR2 are SGHVS and FNYEAQ. The DNA of the CDR3 is TGTGCCAGCAGCTTAGCAGCAGGGGAGACCTACAATGAGCAGTTCTTC. Amino acid sequence: CASSLAAGETYNEQFF.

This chain joins TRBV7-9 and TRBJ2-7, with TRBD1 identical over 11 bases. The germline V gene encodes CDR1 SEHNR and CDR2 FQNEAQ (reference sequence). The ends lost 5 bases at V and 3 bases at J; junction bases unmatched: 9. This CDR3 is 16 amino acids long. The CDR3 nucleotides are TGTGCCAGCAGCCCATACGGACAGGGGGCTCTCTACGAGCAGTACTTC. Translated, it gives CASSPYGQGALYEQYF.

This chain joins TRBV27 and TRBJ2-5; 9 bases match TRBD2. The CDR3 contains 15 residues. Germline CDR1 MNHEY, CDR2 SMNVEV (reference sequence). Trimming removed 4 bases from V and 5 bases from J; junction bases left unmatched: 8. The CDR3 loop is CASSSTGLAPETQYF. For the CDR3, the DNA is TGTGCCAGCAGTTCTACGGGACTAGCTCCGGAGACCCAGTACTTC.

The sample holds a few counts of this clone. This chain connects TRBV28 to TRBJ1-4; no firm D call. The CDR3 contains 14 residues. V was pared by 6 bases and J by 4 bases, with 12 bases between. CDR1 is MDHEN and CDR2 is SYDVKM in the germline V gene. CDR3 loop: CASSPPGSNEKLFF. The CDR3 DNA reads TGTGCCAGCAGCCCCCCGGGGAGTAATGAAAAACTGTTTTTT.

This CDR3 is CASSFLAGVGNEQFF. In nucleotides, the CDR3 is TGTGCCAGCAGTTTTTTAGCGGGAGTCGGCAATGAGCAGTTCTTC. The J gene is TRBJ2-1, the V gene TRBV28; TRBD2 aligns across 9 bases. J lost 6 bases, V lost 3 bases, and 6 bases had no gene match. This CDR3 has 15 amino acids. Germline CDR1 and CDR2: MDHEN and SYDVKM.

V gene TRBV9 combines with J gene TRBJ1-1; the match to TRBD1 covers 7 bases. The CDR3 sequence is 15 residues long. J was trimmed by 4 bases and V by 4 bases; bases with no gene match: 10. Germline lookup yields CDR1 SGDLS and CDR2 YYNGEE. The CDR3 spells CASSPREGAITEAFF. CDR3 coding DNA: TGTGCCAGCAGCCCTCGGGAGGGGGCCATCACTGAAGCTTTCTTT. The entire variable domain, with the rest obtained from reference TRBV9 and TRBJ1-1, is as follows: DSGVTQTPKHLITATGQRVTLRCSPRSGDLSVYWYQQSLDQGLQFLIQYYNGEERAKGNILERFSAQQFPDLHSELNLSSLELGDSALYFCASSPREGAITEAFFGQGTRLTVV.

The chain is built from TRBV4-1 and TRBJ2-3; the match to TRBD1 covers 12 bases. The CDR3 extends over 16 amino acids. The V segment lost 4 bases and the J segment 3 bases; nucleotides outside the gene matches: 5. Germline V gene lookup returns CDR1 MGHRA and CDR2 YSYEKL. CDR3 in amino acids: CASSPGTGGVTDTQYF. In DNA form, the CDR3 reads TGCGCCAGCAGCCCCGGGACAGGGGGCGTGACAGATACGCAGTATTTT.

The genes are TRBV6-5 and TRBJ2-7; maybe TRBD1 (6 bases). V lost 0 bases to trimming and J lost 6 bases, with 9 bases between them. This CDR3 spans 13 amino acids. CDR1 and CDR2 (germline): MNHEY, SVGAGI. The CDR3 DNA is TGTGCCAGCAGTTACTCAGGGGGACGCGAGCAGTACTTC. It codes for CASSYSGGREQYF.

The chain links TRBV2 to TRBJ1-6, with unresolved D. From germline, CDR1 is SNHLY and CDR2 FYNNEI. This CDR3 region has 16 residues. Trimming shortened V by 8 bases and J by 0 bases, and 14 bases separated the two germline ends. In DNA, the CDR3 is TGTGCCAGCGTGGCAGGTGGCATCTCCTATAATTCACCCCTCCACTTT. Translation gives CASVAGGISYNSPLHF.

The chain employs TRBV5-1 and TRBJ2-2; weak D call: TRBD1 (6 bases). Between the trimmed V and J ends, which lost 4 bases and 1 base, there was a span of 17 bases. Germline V gene sequence: CDR1 SGHRS, CDR2 YFSETQ. The CDR3 has 17 amino acids. In DNA, the CDR3 is TGCGCCAGCAGCCTGTATCAGACAGGAATGAACACCGGGGAGCTGTTTTTT. It codes for CASSLYQTGMNTGELFF.

The V gene is TRBV18, the J gene TRBJ2-1, with D possibly TRBD1 on 6 matching bases. Trimming pared 6 bases from V and 4 bases from J, leaving 22 bases between. The CDR3 runs 17 residues. Germline V gene sequence: CDR1 KGHSH, CDR2 LQKENI. The CDR3 DNA reads as TGTGCCAGCTCTCCCCCTAATCTGGGGACAACTTACAATGAGCAGTTCTTC. Protein sequence: CASSPPNLGTTYNEQFF.